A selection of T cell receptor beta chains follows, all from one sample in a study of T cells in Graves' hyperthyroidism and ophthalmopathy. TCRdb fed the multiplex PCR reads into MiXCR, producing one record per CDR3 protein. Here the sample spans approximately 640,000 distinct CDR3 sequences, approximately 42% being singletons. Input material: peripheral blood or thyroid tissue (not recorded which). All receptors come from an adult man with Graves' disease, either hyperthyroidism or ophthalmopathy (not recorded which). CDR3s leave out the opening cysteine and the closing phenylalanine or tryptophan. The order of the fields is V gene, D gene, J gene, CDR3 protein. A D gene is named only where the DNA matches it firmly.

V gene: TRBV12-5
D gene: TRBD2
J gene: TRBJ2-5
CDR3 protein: ASGLGLEETQY

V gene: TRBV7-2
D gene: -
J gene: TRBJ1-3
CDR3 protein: ASRAGQTNTIY

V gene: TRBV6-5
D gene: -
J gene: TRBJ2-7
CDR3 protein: ASSMRQGRDEQY

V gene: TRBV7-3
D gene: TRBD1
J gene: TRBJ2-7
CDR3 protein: ASSLTGGVVGAEQY

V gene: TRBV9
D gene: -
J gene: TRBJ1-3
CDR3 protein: ASSGTNSGNTIY

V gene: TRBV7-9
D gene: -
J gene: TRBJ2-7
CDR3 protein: ASSLVLNSYEQY

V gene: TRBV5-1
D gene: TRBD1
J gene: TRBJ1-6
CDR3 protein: ASSHRDRDNSPLH

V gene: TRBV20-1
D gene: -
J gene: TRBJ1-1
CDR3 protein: SAARVRNTEAF

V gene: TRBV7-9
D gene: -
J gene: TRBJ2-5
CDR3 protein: ASSLGWQETQY

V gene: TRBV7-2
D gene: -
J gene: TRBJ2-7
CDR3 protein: ASSLFRGDYEQY

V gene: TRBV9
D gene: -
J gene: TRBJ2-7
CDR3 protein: APLAGYEQY

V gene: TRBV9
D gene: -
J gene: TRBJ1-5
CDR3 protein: ASSFRDQNQPQH

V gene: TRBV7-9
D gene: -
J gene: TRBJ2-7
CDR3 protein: ASSRRQDSYEQY

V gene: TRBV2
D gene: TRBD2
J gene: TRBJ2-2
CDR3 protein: ASSGLAGGQTGELF

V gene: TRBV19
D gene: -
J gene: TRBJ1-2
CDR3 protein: ASSVTGIYGYT

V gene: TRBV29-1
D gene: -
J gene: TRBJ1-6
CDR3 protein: SVVLDNLNSPLH

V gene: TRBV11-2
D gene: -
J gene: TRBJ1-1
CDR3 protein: ASSLGFRVNTEAF

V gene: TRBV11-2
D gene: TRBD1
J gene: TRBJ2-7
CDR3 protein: AWGQVGSYEQY

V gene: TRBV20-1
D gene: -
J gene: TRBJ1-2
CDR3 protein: SAREAGVNYGYT

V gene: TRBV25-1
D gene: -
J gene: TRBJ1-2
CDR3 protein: ASSTNLGSPYGYT

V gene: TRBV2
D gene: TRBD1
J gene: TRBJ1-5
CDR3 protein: ASTGQGHQPQH

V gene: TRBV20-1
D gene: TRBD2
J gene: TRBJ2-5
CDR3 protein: SARGLAEDQETQY

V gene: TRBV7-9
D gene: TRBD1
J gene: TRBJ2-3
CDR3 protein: ASSPGQGTDTQY

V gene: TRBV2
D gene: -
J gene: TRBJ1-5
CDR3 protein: ASSYLGPGNQPQH

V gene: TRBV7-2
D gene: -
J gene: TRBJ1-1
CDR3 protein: ASSEVWGLGTEAF

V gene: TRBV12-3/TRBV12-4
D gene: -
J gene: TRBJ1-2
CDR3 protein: ASSYSGTQGSYT

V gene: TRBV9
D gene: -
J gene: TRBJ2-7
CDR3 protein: ASSVRGRDEQY